The source of this TCR beta chain is a study of control samples from healthy donors and cancer patients. Trimming removed 4 bases from V and 7 bases from J; junction bases left unmatched: 4. Germline V gives CDR1 LGHDT, CDR2 YNNKEL (reference sequence). CDR3 length: 14 residues. The assay was immunoSEQ multiplex PCR, and TCRdb's table has in-frame clones only and misses some. The sample includes about 120,000 clones, over 75% of them seen just once. The specimen was blood. The chain combines TRBV3-1 (or the pseudogene TRBV3-2) with TRBJ2-1, with 10 bases matching TRBD2. The receptor was isolated from a middle-aged man in good health. CDR3 amino acids: CASSLSGGTNEQFF. The CDR3 coding sequence is TGTGCCAGCAGCCTTAGCGGGGGGACGAATGAGCAGTTCTTC.